A single TCR beta chain is shown here with its context. Germline CDR1 reads MNHEY; CDR2 reads SMNVEV (reference sequence). This CDR3 has 13 amino acids. V gave up 4 bases and J gave up 6 bases, with 10 bases separating them. This entry belongs to a study of blood T cell repertoires in COVID-19. Study information: Acute-phase and convalescent COVID-19 samples originated in the United States, Italy and Spain. In each case, the material was cDNA or gDNA derived from T cells, B-cell-depleted T cells, or PBMCs.

In the authors' methods: Reference gene primer amplification yielded estimated nucleated cell counts. Profiling relied on immunoSEQ multiplex PCR, and the TCRdb table lists in-frame clones only, not all of them. Clone size and the V and J calls come from that table; the DNA yielded D and trimming. In the table there are 50,000 to 75,000 clones, around 77% of which are singletons. The sample comprised peripheral blood. The chain couples TRBV27 to TRBJ1-5, with a weak D call TRBD1 (6 bases). This clonotype was obtained from an elderly man with active or convalescent COVID-19. CDR3 nucleotide sequence: TGTGCCAGCAGTTACAGGGTCGGTCAGCCCCAGCATTTT. It translates to CASSYRVGQPQHF.